Below are 9 T cell receptor beta chains sequenced from a single sample in a study of graft-versus-host responses after intestinal transplantation. What these receptors recognize is not known. Clones were read by immunoSEQ multiplex PCR, and TCRdb kept only the in-frame ones, dropping some. This sample has about 100,000 clones, with about 90% found just once. The sequencing here drew on unstimulated CD4+ T cells sorted from spleen or lymph node cells, taken before transplant. Source of these receptors: a human donor who was the organ donor for an intestinal transplant.

The chain is built from TRBV30 and TRBJ2-5, with D perhaps matching TRBD1 (6 bases). The DNA end favors TRBJ2-7, so the J call may be wrong. The germline V gene has CDR1 GTSNPN and CDR2 SVGIG (reference sequence). CDR3 length: 16 amino acids. The CDR3 is CAWSLLTGFGSYEQYF. The CDR3 nucleotides are TGTGCCTGGAGTCTTCTGACAGGCTTTGGCTCCTACGAGCAGTACTTC.

The chain couples TRBV5-1 to TRBJ2-5, with TRBD1 identical over 7 bases. Germline V gives CDR1 SGHRS, CDR2 YFSETQ. The CDR3 extends over 15 amino acids. V trimming: 5 bases; J trimming: 5 bases; junction bases outside the gene matches: 12. The CDR3: CASRLLTGTRETQYF. CDR3 coding DNA: TGCGCCAGCAGGCTTCTGACAGGGACGAGGGAGACCCAGTACTTC.

This rearrangement joins TRBV13 to TRBJ2-7; TRBD2 matches 9 bases. CDR1 and CDR2 (germline): PRHDT, FYEKMQ (reference sequence). V shed 0 bases and J 2 bases; nucleotides not matched to a gene: 5. The CDR3 contains 16 residues. The CDR3 DNA sequence: TGTGCCAGCAGCTTAGGCCCCAGCGGGGGGACCTACGAGCAGTACTTC. Its translation is CASSLGPSGGTYEQYF. The full variable domain, its missing parts supplied by reference TRBV13 and TRBJ2-7, is AAGVIQSPRHLIKEKRETATLKCYPIPRHDTVYWYQQGPGQDPQFLISFYEKMQSDKGSIPDRFSAQQFSDYHSELNMSSLELGDSALYFCASSLGPSGGTYEQYFGPGTRLTVT.

The genes are TRBV25-1 and TRBJ2-1; 9 bases are shared with TRBD1. Trimming at V came to 2 bases and at J to 7 bases, leaving 9 bases not matched to a gene. The CDR3 loop spans 16 amino acids. The V gene's germline CDR1 is MGHDK and CDR2 SYGVNS. The CDR3 sequence: CASSEPPGTGRNEQFF. The CDR3 DNA reads as TGTGCCAGCAGTGAACCCCCCGGGACAGGGAGAAATGAGCAGTTCTTC.

The chain uses TRBV19 and TRBJ1-1; D is ambiguous. Between the trimmed V and J ends, which lost 1 base and 2 bases, there was a span of 11 bases. Germline CDR1 LNHDA, CDR2 SQIVND (reference sequence). CDR3 size: 15 residues. The CDR3 bases are TGTGCCAGTAGTATAGGTCAGACAATTAACACTGAAGCTTTCTTT. Translated, it gives CASSIGQTINTEAFF.

This rearrangement joins TRBV6-5 to TRBJ2-7; D might be TRBD1 or TRBD2, each matching 5 bases. The V end was cut by 5 bases, the J end by 0 bases, with 8 bases between. Germline-derived CDR1 and CDR2 are MNHEY and SVGAGI. The CDR3 loop spans 13 amino acids. CDR3 residues: CASSEGLSYEQYF. The CDR3 nucleotides read TGTGCCAGCAGTGAGGGGCTCTCCTACGAGCAGTACTTC.

DNA of the CDR3: TGTGCCAGGGATGAACAGGGGTCTAGTTACGAGCAGTACTTC. It encodes CARDEQGSSYEQYF. The chain employs TRBV28 and TRBJ2-7; 7 bases align to TRBD1. Unmatched junction bases numbered 12, after V lost 9 bases and J lost 4 bases. Germline V gene lookup returns CDR1 MDHEN and CDR2 SYDVKM. The CDR3 has 14 amino acids.

The gene calls are TRBV7-9 and TRBJ2-1; D unclear. This CDR3 has 16 amino acids. V was trimmed by 1 base and J by 6 bases, leaving 16 bases between them. The germline V gene has CDR1 SEHNR and CDR2 FQNEAQ (reference sequence). CDR3 in DNA: TGTGCCAGCAGCTTAGTTCGAGGTCAGCAACTCAATGAGCAGTTCTTC. This sequence encodes CASSLVRGQQLNEQFF.

The V call is TRBV7-9, the J call TRBJ2-1; TRBD2 agrees at 11 bases. The CDR3 length is 16 residues. V trimming: 7 bases; J trimming: 6 bases; junction bases outside the gene matches: 11. Germline V gene data show CDR1 as SEHNR and CDR2 as FQNEAQ (reference sequence). CDR3: CASNSRGTSGTNEQFF. The CDR3 DNA is TGTGCCAGCAACTCAAGGGGGACTAGCGGAACCAATGAGCAGTTCTTC.